This T cell receptor beta chain was observed in a study of follicular helper T cells after annual influenza vaccination. This clone was picked up a small number of times. Its specificity is unknown. Sorted blood CD4 subsets were sequenced before and after adults received seasonal inactivated influenza vaccine. General study results and limits: Day 7 ICOS+CD38+ clones later appeared mostly in ICOS-CD38- cTfh. Yearly vaccinations repeatedly recalled conserved clonotypes in ICOS+CD38+ cTfh.

The CDR3 contains 15 residues. From germline, CDR1 is SEHNR and CDR2 FQNEAQ (reference sequence). Trimming cost V 0 bases and J 4 bases, with 12 bases left between them. Produced via immunoSEQ multiplex PCR; TCRdb's table is partial and in-frame only. Of about 10,000 clones listed, roughly 80% are singletons. V is TRBV7-9 and J is TRBJ1-2, with D unclear. The origin of this receptor is an adult who received the influenza vaccine. The sample here was CXCR5- memory CD4+ T cells sorted from blood, taken 6 weeks after influenza vaccination. The CDR3 DNA reads TGTGCCAGCAGCTTAGCGACGACGGCCCTCTATGGCTACACCTTC. It specifies CASSLATTALYGYTF.